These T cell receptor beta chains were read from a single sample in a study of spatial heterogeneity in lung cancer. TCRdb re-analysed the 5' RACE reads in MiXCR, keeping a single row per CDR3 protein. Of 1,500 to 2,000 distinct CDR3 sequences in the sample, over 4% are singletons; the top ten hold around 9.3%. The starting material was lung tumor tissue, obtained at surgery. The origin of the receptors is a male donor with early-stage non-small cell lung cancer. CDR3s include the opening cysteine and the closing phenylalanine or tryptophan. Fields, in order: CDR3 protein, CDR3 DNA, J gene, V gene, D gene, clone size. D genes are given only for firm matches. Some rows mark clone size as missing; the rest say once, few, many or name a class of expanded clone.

CASSLGGSYNEQFF	TGCGCCAGCAGTCTAGGGGGCTCCTACAATGAGCAGTTCTTC	TRBJ2-1	TRBV5-1	.	.
CASSLDRGNTGELFF	TGTGCCAGCAGTTTAGATAGGGGCAATACCGGGGAGCTGTTTTTT	TRBJ2-2	TRBV12-3/TRBV12-4	.	medium-sized
CASSLRVGQETQYF	TGTGCCAGCAGCTTAAGGGTGGGCCAAGAGACCCAGTACTTC	TRBJ2-5	TRBV11-3	.	many
CASSFQDNSPLHF	TGTGCCAGCAGTTTTCAAGATAATTCACCCCTCCACTTT	TRBJ1-6	TRBV28	.	medium-sized
CASSLRQSGELFF	TGCGCCAGCAGCCTTCGGCAGTCCGGGGAGCTGTTTTTT	TRBJ2-2	TRBV4-1	.	medium-sized
CASSLSQGATIGFF	TGCGCCAGCAGCCTCTCCCAGGGGGCGACGATCGGTTTCTTT	TRBJ1-1	TRBV5-1	TRBD1	.
CASSQNPYSTDTQYF	TGTGCCAGCAGTCAGAACCCCTATAGCACAGATACGCAGTATTTT	TRBJ2-3	TRBV28	.	many
CASSPLLGQGASLGANVLTF	TGTGCCAGCAGCCCGCTCCTCGGACAGGGAGCGTCTCTTGGGGCCAACGTCCTGACTTTC	TRBJ2-6	TRBV5-5	TRBD1	medium-sized
CASSEDGNQPQHF	TGTGCCAGCAGTGAGGACGGTAATCAGCCCCAGCATTTT	TRBJ1-5	TRBV28	.	large
CAGSSGTDTQYF	TGTGCCGGCAGCTCCGGCACAGATACGCAGTATTTT	TRBJ2-3	TRBV12-3/TRBV12-4	.	.
CASSDSGTSADTQYF	TGCGCCAGCAGCGATTCCGGGACTAGCGCAGATACGCAGTATTTT	TRBJ2-3	TRBV5-1	TRBD2	medium-sized
CASSQPGLAGGRWTTDTQYF	TGTGCCAGCAGCCAACCGGGACTAGCGGGGGGGCGATGGACCACAGATACGCAGTATTTT	TRBJ2-3	TRBV5-6	TRBD2	large
CASSERDRDEQYF	TGTGCCAGCAGTGAACGGGACAGGGACGAGCAGTACTTC	TRBJ2-7	TRBV6-1	TRBD1	medium-sized
CASSFTGTTDTQYF	TGTGCCAGCAGTTTCACGGGGACCACAGATACGCAGTATTTT	TRBJ2-3	TRBV28	.	few
CASSYGLGETQYF	TGTGCCAGCAGTTACGGACTGGGGGAGACCCAGTACTTC	TRBJ2-5	TRBV6-5	.	medium-sized
CATSGSTRPQFF	TGTGCCACCAGTGGATCTACGCGCCCGCAGTTCTTC	TRBJ2-1	TRBV24-1	.	medium-sized
CASSLRTPYEQYF	TGTGCCAGCAGCTTAAGGACACCATACGAGCAGTACTTC	TRBJ2-7	TRBV11-3	.	medium-sized
CACHRSGNEKLFF	TGTGCTTGCCACAGGTCGGGTAATGAAAAACTGTTTTTT	TRBJ1-4	TRBV30	.	medium-sized
CASGSAWDGTEAFF	TGTGCCAGCGGGTCCGCTTGGGATGGGACTGAAGCTTTCTTT	TRBJ1-1	TRBV28	.	.
CASTDPGTVPYEQYF	TGTGCCAGCACCGACCCCGGGACAGTTCCTTACGAGCAGTACTTC	TRBJ2-7	TRBV2	TRBD1	medium-sized
CATSARTYEQYF	TGTGCCACGTCGGCGAGAACCTACGAGCAGTACTTC	TRBJ2-7	TRBV13	.	many
CASSQDRAGTLYEQYF	TGCGCCAGCAGCCAAGATCGCGCGGGAACCCTCTACGAGCAGTACTTC	TRBJ2-7	TRBV4-1	.	medium-sized
CASSRRGGGNIQYF	TGTGCCAGCAGTCGCCGGGGGGGTGGAAACATTCAGTACTTC	TRBJ2-4	TRBV28	TRBD2	many
CASRPGLAGDEQYF	TGTGCCAGCAGGCCGGGACTAGCGGGGGACGAGCAGTACTTC	TRBJ2-7	TRBV28	TRBD2	medium-sized
CASSQVSVTARSYEQYF	TGTGCCAGCAGCCAAGTATCAGTGACAGCAAGGTCCTACGAGCAGTACTTC	TRBJ2-7	TRBV3-1	.	large
CASSQWGQGPNQPQHF	TGTGCCAGCAGTCAATGGGGACAGGGGCCAAATCAGCCCCAGCATTTT	TRBJ1-5	TRBV6-2/TRBV6-3	TRBD1	medium-sized
CASTKAPPGAEAFF	TGTGCCAGCACTAAAGCCCCGCCGGGCGCTGAAGCTTTCTTT	TRBJ1-1	TRBV6-5	.	medium-sized
CASSERRAEAFF	TGTGCCAGCAGTGAAAGAAGGGCTGAAGCTTTCTTT	TRBJ1-1	TRBV6-1	.	medium-sized
CASSLFILKGGTLYNEQFF	TGTGCCAGCAGTTTATTCATCCTCAAGGGGGGTACCCTATACAATGAGCAGTTCTTC	TRBJ2-1	TRBV12-3/TRBV12-4	.	medium-sized
CSALDRALAKNIQYF	TGCAGTGCTCTGGACAGGGCCCTAGCCAAAAACATTCAGTACTTC	TRBJ2-4	TRBV20-1	TRBD1	medium-sized
CASSQNHLGGAYEQYF	TGTGCCAGCAGCCAAAATCACCTGGGTGGCGCCTACGAGCAGTACTTC	TRBJ2-7	TRBV7-2	.	medium-sized
CAWSSSTGGNSPLHF	TGTGCCTGGAGTTCATCTACAGGGGGAAATTCACCCCTCCACTTT	TRBJ1-6	TRBV30	TRBD1	medium-sized
CSAQSRGQGTYEQYF	TGCAGTGCACAAAGCCGGGGACAGGGGACCTACGAGCAGTACTTC	TRBJ2-7	TRBV20-1	TRBD1	medium-sized
CASSSREGSLYEQYF	TGCGCCAGCAGCTCCCGGGAGGGGTCGTTGTACGAGCAGTACTTC	TRBJ2-7	TRBV5-1	TRBD2	medium-sized
CASTGATTYEQYF	TGTGCCAGCACCGGGGCAACTACCTACGAGCAGTACTTC	TRBJ2-7	TRBV2	.	medium-sized
CASSETGYYNEQFF	TGTGCCAGCTCAGAGACAGGGTATTACAATGAGCAGTTCTTC	TRBJ2-1	TRBV18	TRBD1	medium-sized
CASSATWEPYNEQFF	TGTGCCAGCAGCGCCACTTGGGAACCCTACAATGAGCAGTTCTTC	TRBJ2-1	TRBV6-4	.	medium-sized
CSASPMTGEYYEQYF	TGCAGTGCTAGTCCTATGACAGGGGAATACTACGAGCAGTACTTC	TRBJ2-7	TRBV20-1	TRBD1	.
CSAPRGGTYEQYF	TGCAGTGCCCCTAGAGGCGGAACCTACGAGCAGTACTTC	TRBJ2-7	TRBV20-1	.	medium-sized
CASNPGAGKSGELLF	TGTGCCAGCAACCCTGGGGCAGGGAAATCCGGGGAGCTGCTTTTT	TRBJ2-2	TRBV12-3/TRBV12-4	.	.
CASSQAGGPWDEQFF	TGCGCCAGCAGCCAAGCGGGGGGGCCTTGGGATGAGCAGTTCTTC	TRBJ2-1	TRBV4-3	TRBD2	large
CASSPWRTDSNQPQHF	TGTGCCAGCAGCCCCTGGCGGACCGATAGCAATCAGCCCCAGCATTTT	TRBJ1-5	TRBV28	.	few
CSASSGGTEAFF	TGCAGTGCTAGTTCTGGGGGCACTGAAGCTTTCTTT	TRBJ1-1	TRBV20-1	.	medium-sized
CATGAGYSGANVLTF	TGTGCCACTGGCGCGGGCTACTCTGGGGCCAACGTCCTGACTTTC	TRBJ2-6	TRBV19	.	large
CASSLDRGGTGELFF	TGTGCCAGCAGCTTGGACAGGGGAGGCACCGGGGAGCTGTTTTTT	TRBJ2-2	TRBV5-5	.	.
CSVGKSLYNEQFF	TGCAGCGTTGGGAAGAGCCTCTACAATGAGCAGTTCTTC	TRBJ2-1	TRBV29-1	.	.